These 19 T cell receptor beta chains came from one sample sequenced in a study of shared clonotypes between healthy human individuals (dated by TCRdb to the early 2020s). Preparation of the library involved the immunoSEQ multiplex PCR assay. The clones in this table, taken by TCRdb from immuneACCESS, are in-frame only. Not every clone is retained; where verified, under half of the shortfall comes from an unresolved V gene, and the cause of the rest is unknown. The sample profile shows about 1,500,000 clones; about 96% of them were found once. 0.95% to 1.5% of the sample is taken by the ten largest. Source material: naive CD4+ T cells sorted from blood. Per the publication, the cell subset or site label means: CD45RA+ positively selected. These receptors came from a man under 40 in good health.

Written as DNA, the CDR3 is TGTGCCAGCAGCTTCCCGGGGACACAGAACACTGAAGCTTTCTTT. Translated: CASSFPGTQNTEAFF. This sequence joins TRBV7-9 and TRBJ1-1, with D possibly TRBD1 on 6 matching bases. Germline loops: CDR1 SEHNR, CDR2 FQNEAQ (reference sequence). The CDR3 is made up of 15 amino acids. V gave up 3 bases and J gave up 1 base, with 12 bases separating them.

This chain joins TRBV7-6 and TRBJ2-3, with 11 bases matching TRBD2. V trimming: 2 bases; J trimming: 3 bases; junction bases outside the gene matches: 4. The CDR3 spans 16 residues. Germline V gives CDR1 SGHVS, CDR2 FNYEAQ. Written as DNA, the CDR3 is TGTGCCAGCAGCTTAATAGCGGGAGGGGAGACAGATACGCAGTATTTT. Encoded protein: CASSLIAGGETDTQYF.

The chain is built from TRBV5-6 and TRBJ2-7; D unclear. Germline lookup yields CDR1 SGHDT and CDR2 YYEEEE. The CDR3 sequence is 13 residues long. The V end lost 6 bases, the J end lost 0 bases, and 10 bases lay between the germline ends. Here the CDR3 DNA reads TGTGCCAGCAAAATCGTTCTCTCCTACGAGCAGTACTTC. Encoded protein: CASKIVLSYEQYF. The whole variable domain, remainder taken from reference TRBV5-6 and TRBJ2-7, is DAGVTQSPTHLIKTRGQQVTLRCSPKSGHDTVSWYQQALGQGPQFIFQYYEEEERQRGNFPDRFSGHQFPNYSSELNVNALLLGDSALYLCASKIVLSYEQYFGPGTRLTVT.

The J gene is TRBJ2-2, the V gene TRBV27; no clear D gene. Trimming removed 8 bases from V and 4 bases from J, with 8 bases in between. This CDR3 has 12 residues. The germline V gene has CDR1 MNHEY and CDR2 SMNVEV (reference sequence). The CDR3, as DNA: TGTGCCAGCCGGGTTGTCACCGGGGAGCTGTTTTTT. It codes for CASRVVTGELFF.

The gene calls are TRBV28 and TRBJ2-7; D remains unclear. The V end lost 3 bases, the J end lost 5 bases, and 8 bases lay between the germline ends. Germline-derived CDR1 and CDR2 are MDHEN and SYDVKM. This CDR3 contains 12 residues. The CDR3 DNA reads TGTGCCAGCAGTTTTGTATTTGACGAGCAGTACTTC. This sequence encodes CASSFVFDEQYF.

The chain uses TRBV27 and TRBJ2-5, with D possibly being TRBD2 (6 bases). V lost 4 bases and J 5 bases, leaving 14 bases between the germline ends. There are 14 residues in the CDR3. Germline lookup yields CDR1 MNHEY and CDR2 SMNVEV (reference sequence). CDR3 nucleotide sequence: TGTGCCAGCAGTTCTGATGGGGGGTGGGAGACCCAGTACTTC. This gives the protein CASSSDGGWETQYF.

The J gene is TRBJ2-1, the V gene TRBV4-1, with 11 bases identical to TRBD2. This CDR3 has 17 residues. CDR1 and CDR2 (germline): MGHRA, YSYEKL. V dropped 5 bases and J dropped 5; count of bases not matched to a gene: 11. The CDR3 spells CASSGSSGRDEHNEQFF. The CDR3 bases are TGCGCCAGCAGCGGAAGTAGCGGGAGGGACGAACACAATGAGCAGTTCTTC.

The chain uses TRBV18 and TRBJ2-2; D tentatively reads TRBD1 or TRBD2 (5 bases each). V was trimmed by 1 base and J by 4 bases, leaving 10 bases between them. Looked up from germline, CDR1 is KGHSH and CDR2 is LQKENI. The CDR3 has 15 amino acids. The CDR3: CASSPLTRGTGELFF. DNA for the CDR3: TGTGCCAGCTCACCACTCACGAGGGGCACCGGGGAGCTGTTTTTT.

The chain uses TRBV5-6 and TRBJ2-7, with 8 nucleotides matching TRBD1. The CDR3 sequence is 13 residues long. Germline CDR1 reads SGHDT; CDR2 reads YYEEEE. With 4 bases clipped from V and 4 bases from J, the junction kept 4 bases outside the gene matches. The CDR3 sequence is CASSPRTGYEQYF. DNA of the CDR3: TGTGCCAGCAGCCCCCGGACAGGGTACGAGCAGTACTTC.

The chain recombines TRBV5-1 with TRBJ2-3; D gene uncertain. The CDR3 covers 13 residues. V shed 0 bases and J shed 8 bases, with 10 bases lying between them. Germline CDR1 and CDR2: SGHRS and YFSETQ. The DNA for the CDR3 is TGCGCCAGCAGCTTGGACCCGTTCGGTACGCAGTATTTT. Its protein is CASSLDPFGTQYF. The variable domain in full, with the rest retrieved from reference TRBV5-1 and TRBJ2-3, is KAGVTQTPRYLIKTRGQQVTLSCSPISGHRSVSWYQQTPGQGLQFLFEYFSETQRNKGNFPGRFSGRQFSNSRSEMNVSTLELGDSALYLCASSLDPFGTQYFGPGTRLTVL.

The rearrangement links TRBV6-5 to TRBJ2-1; no clear D gene. Looked up from germline, CDR1 is MNHEY and CDR2 is SVGAGI. With 10 bases removed from V and 3 bases from J, the gap between germline ends came to 10 bases. The CDR3 is made up of 12 amino acids. Here the CDR3 DNA reads TGTGCCACCCATGGTAGCTACAATGAGCAGTTCTTC. Translation gives CATHGSYNEQFF.

The CDR3 coding sequence is TGCGCCAGCAGCTCCATAGGGACAGATACGCAGTATTTT. This gives the protein CASSSIGTDTQYF. The gene calls are TRBV5-1 and TRBJ2-3; D call uncertain. The CDR3 has 13 residues. Germline V gene sequence: CDR1 SGHRS, CDR2 YFSETQ. V lost 3 bases, J lost 3 bases, and 8 bases lay in between.

A single count supports this clone. This sequence joins TRBV28 and TRBJ1-4; maybe TRBD1 (5 bases). Germline V gene lookup returns CDR1 MDHEN and CDR2 SYDVKM. The length of the CDR3 is 18 residues. Trimming stripped 5 bases from V and 0 bases from J, with 19 bases between. The CDR3 bases are TGTGCCAGCAGTCCAATGGGGCTGCGGACAACAACTAATGAAAAACTGTTTTTT. Translation: CASSPMGLRTTTNEKLFF.

The chain recombines TRBV7-9 with TRBJ2-2; a possible D gene is TRBD2 (5 bases). Trimming cost V 6 bases and J 6 bases, with 26 bases left between them. This CDR3 region has 18 residues. Germline V gene data show CDR1 as SEHNR and CDR2 as FQNEAQ (reference sequence). CDR3 bases: TGTGCCAGCAGATCCCTAGGCCGAACTAGGTATTATCCCGGGGAGCTGTTTTTT. Amino acids: CASRSLGRTRYYPGELFF.

J is TRBJ2-1 and V is TRBV19; weak D call: TRBD1 (5 bases). This CDR3 contains 10 residues. Trimming removed 11 bases from V and 11 bases from J, with 13 bases in between. Germline lookup yields CDR1 LNHDA and CDR2 SQIVND (reference sequence). CDR3: CASGGAKQFF. The CDR3 coding sequence is TGTGCCTCCGGTGGGGCTAAGCAGTTCTTC.

The CDR3 bases are TGTGCCAGCAGCTTATCAGGGGGGTCCCAAGAGACCCAGTACTTC. This encodes CASSLSGGSQETQYF. V gene TRBV7-2 combines with J gene TRBJ2-5; possible D gene TRBD1, 7 bases. Germline CDR1 and CDR2: SGHTA and FQGNSA. The ends were cut back, 2 bases at V and 1 base at J, with 11 bases in the middle. CDR3 size: 15 residues.

The chain has TRBV28 and TRBJ2-1, with 13 bases identical to TRBD2. Germline V gene data show CDR1 as MDHEN and CDR2 as SYDVKM. The CDR3 length is 17 residues. The junction had 9 bases not matched to a gene; V was cut back by 2 bases and J by 8 bases. CDR3 coding DNA: TGTGCCAGCAGTTTAGTCGGACTAGCGGGAGCCTTCGATGAGCAGTTCTTC. It translates to CASSLVGLAGAFDEQFF.

The chain couples TRBV25-1 to TRBJ2-1; D is unclear. The CDR3 has 12 residues. Per the germline V gene, CDR1 is MGHDK and CDR2 is SYGVNS. Trimming removed 5 bases from V and 5 bases from J, with 7 bases in between. CDR3 loop: CASSHLNNEQFF. The CDR3 coding sequence is TGTGCCAGCAGTCACTTAAACAATGAGCAGTTCTTC. The whole variable domain, filled in from reference TRBV25-1 and TRBJ2-1, reads EADIYQTPRYLVIGTGKKITLECSQTMGHDKMYWYQQDPGMELHLIHYSYGVNSTEKGDLSSESTVSRIRTEHFPLTLESARPSHTSQYLCASSHLNNEQFFGPGTRLTVL.

The gene calls are TRBV9 and TRBJ2-7; 7 nucleotides agree with TRBD2. With V trimmed by 4 bases and J by 5 bases, 12 bases remained unmatched. CDR1 SGDLS and CDR2 YYNGEE come from the germline V gene. There are 15 residues in the CDR3. CDR3 in amino acids: CASSPRGGSPHEQYF. CDR3 in DNA: TGTGCCAGCAGCCCTAGGGGCGGGAGTCCCCACGAGCAGTACTTC.